The sequence of this TCR beta chain was determined in a study of blood T cell repertoires in COVID-19. Study summary: The United States, Italy and Spain supplied acute and convalescent COVID-19 samples.

Authors' methods: Amplified reference gene primers provided the basis for estimating nucleated cell counts. Clones were read by immunoSEQ multiplex PCR, and TCRdb kept only the in-frame ones, dropping some. V, J and clone size were drawn from that table, and D and trimming were deduced from the DNA. Here the sample spans under 300,000 clones, 88% being singletons. Germline-derived CDR1 and CDR2 are MDHEN and SYDVKM. CDR3 length: 16 residues. The V gene end was trimmed by 4 bases and the J gene end by 2 bases; junction bases not matched to a gene: 4. Participant ages covered about 18 to 95 years across 25 or so US areas. Cohorts were determined from participant-reported clinical history.

This chain connects TRBV28 to TRBJ2-1; TRBD1 agrees at 11 bases. The sequenced material came from PBMCs or T cells enriched from blood (not recorded which). The receptor's source is an older woman in a cohort exposed to, infected with or recovered from COVID-19 (not recorded which). CDR3 sequence: CASSSPGQGAYNEQFF. The CDR3 DNA reads TGTGCCAGCAGTTCGCCGGGACAGGGGGCCTACAATGAGCAGTTCTTC.